This T cell receptor beta chain was observed in a study of OX40 agonist ivuxolimab in advanced cancers. Only in-frame clones appear in the TCRdb table, and some are missing; sequencing was by immunoSEQ multiplex PCR. The repertoire includes about 64,000 clones, roughly four fifths of them detected once, and 4% to 5% sits in the top ten. V was cut by 7 bases and J by 8 bases, with 15 bases left in between. The length of the CDR3 is 14 residues. CDR1 is MGHRA, CDR2 YSYEKL, per germline. V and J are TRBV4-1 and TRBJ1-6, with D perhaps TRBD1 (5 bases). The sample in question was CD4+ or CD8+ T cells sorted from blood, obtained in a trial of the OX40 agonist ivuxolimab. This TCR derives from an adult with an advanced solid tumor such as melanoma, head and neck, liver or kidney cancer. The CDR3, as DNA: TGCGCCAGCACCCCCCGAGTGGGGGATTCACCCCTCCACTTT. Translating it yields CASTPRVGDSPLHF.